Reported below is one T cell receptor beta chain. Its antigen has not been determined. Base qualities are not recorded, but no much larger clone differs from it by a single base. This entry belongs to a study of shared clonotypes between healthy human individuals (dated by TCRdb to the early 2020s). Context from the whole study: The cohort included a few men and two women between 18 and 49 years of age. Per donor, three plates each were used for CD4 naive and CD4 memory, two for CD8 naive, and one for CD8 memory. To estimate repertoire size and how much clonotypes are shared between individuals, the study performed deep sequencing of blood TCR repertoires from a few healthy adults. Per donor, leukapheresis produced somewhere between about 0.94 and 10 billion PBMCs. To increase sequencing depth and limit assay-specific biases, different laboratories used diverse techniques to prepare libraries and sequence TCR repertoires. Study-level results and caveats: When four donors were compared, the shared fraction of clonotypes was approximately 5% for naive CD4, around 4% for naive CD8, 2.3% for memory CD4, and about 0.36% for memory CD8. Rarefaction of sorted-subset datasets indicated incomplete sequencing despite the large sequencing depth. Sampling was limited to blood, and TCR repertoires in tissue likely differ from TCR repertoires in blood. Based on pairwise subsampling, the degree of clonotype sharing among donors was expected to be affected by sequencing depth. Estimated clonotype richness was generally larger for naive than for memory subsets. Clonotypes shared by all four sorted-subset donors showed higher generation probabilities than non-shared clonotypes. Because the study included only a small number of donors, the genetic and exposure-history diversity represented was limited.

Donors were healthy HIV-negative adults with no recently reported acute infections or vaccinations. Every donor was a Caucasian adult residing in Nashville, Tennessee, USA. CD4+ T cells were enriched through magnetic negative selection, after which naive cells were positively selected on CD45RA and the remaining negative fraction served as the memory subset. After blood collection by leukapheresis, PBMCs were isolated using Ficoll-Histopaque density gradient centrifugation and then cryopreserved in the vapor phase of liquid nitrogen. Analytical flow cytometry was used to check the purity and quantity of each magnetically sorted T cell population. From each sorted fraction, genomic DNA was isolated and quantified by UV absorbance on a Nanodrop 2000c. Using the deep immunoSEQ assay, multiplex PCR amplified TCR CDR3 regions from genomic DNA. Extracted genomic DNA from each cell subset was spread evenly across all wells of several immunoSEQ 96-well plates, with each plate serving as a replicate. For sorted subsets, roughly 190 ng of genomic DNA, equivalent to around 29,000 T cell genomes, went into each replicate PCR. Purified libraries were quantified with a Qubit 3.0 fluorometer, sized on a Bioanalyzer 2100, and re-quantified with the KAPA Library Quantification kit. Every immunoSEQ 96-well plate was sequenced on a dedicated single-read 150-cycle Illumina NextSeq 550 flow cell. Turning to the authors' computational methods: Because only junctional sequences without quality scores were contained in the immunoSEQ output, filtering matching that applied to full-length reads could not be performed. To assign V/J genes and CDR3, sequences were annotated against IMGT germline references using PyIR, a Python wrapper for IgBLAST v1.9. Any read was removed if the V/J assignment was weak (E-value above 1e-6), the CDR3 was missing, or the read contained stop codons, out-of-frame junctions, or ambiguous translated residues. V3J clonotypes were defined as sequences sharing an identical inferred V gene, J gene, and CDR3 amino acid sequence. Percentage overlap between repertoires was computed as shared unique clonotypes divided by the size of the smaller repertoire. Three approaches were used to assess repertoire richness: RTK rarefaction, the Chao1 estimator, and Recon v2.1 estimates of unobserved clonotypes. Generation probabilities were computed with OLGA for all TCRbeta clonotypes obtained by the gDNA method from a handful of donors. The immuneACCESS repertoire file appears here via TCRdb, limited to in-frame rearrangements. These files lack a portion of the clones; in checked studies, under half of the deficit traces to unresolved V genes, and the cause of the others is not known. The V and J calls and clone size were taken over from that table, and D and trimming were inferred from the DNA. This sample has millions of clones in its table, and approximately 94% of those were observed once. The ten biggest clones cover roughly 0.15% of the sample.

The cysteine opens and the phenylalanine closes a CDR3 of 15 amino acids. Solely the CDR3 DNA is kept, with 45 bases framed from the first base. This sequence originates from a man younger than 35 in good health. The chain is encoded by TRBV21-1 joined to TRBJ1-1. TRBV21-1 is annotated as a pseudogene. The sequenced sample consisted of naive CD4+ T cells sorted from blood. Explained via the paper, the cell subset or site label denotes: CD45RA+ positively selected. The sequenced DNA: TGTGCCAGCAGCAAAGCGCGATTCGGGGACACTGAAGCTTTCTTT. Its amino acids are CASSKARFGDTEAFF.